This is a list of T cell receptor beta chains from one sample in a study of monozygotic twins with cystic fibrosis. This table comes from immunoSEQ multiplex PCR, and its TCRdb copy is limited to in-frame clones, with some not included. Of just under 20,000 clones in the sample, roughly nine tenths are singletons; the top ten hold around 1.5%. Sequenced input: blood. The source of these receptors is a girl aged 2-10 years with cystic fibrosis. Each CDR3 is given with its conserved first and last residue. Fields, in order: V gene, clone size, J gene, D gene, CDR3 protein, CDR3 DNA. D genes are given only for firm matches. Size is omitted from some rows. Given values are once, few, many or a class for expanded clones.

>TRBV30|-|TRBJ1-5|-
CAWSVGTANQPQHF
TGTGCCTGGAGTGTAGGCACAGCTAATCAGCCCCAGCATTTT
>TRBV29-1|-|TRBJ2-5|TRBD2
CSVKGKLTSGMGIQETQYF
TGCAGCGTTAAGGGCAAGTTGACTAGCGGGATGGGTATCCAAGAGACCCAGTACTTC
>TRBV2|few|TRBJ2-2|TRBD1
CASTRDSNTGELFF
TGTGCCAGCACCCGGGACAGCAACACCGGGGAGCTGTTTTTT
>TRBV4-1|few|TRBJ1-1|-
CASSQDASVRGTNTEAFF
TGCGCCAGCAGCCAAGACGCATCAGTAAGGGGTACGAACACTGAAGCTTTCTTT
>TRBV4-2|-|TRBJ2-7|TRBD1
CASSQAVQDRGGYEQYF
TGTGCCAGCAGCCAAGCAGTTCAAGACAGGGGAGGCTACGAGCAGTACTTC
>TRBV6-1|-|TRBJ2-3|-
CASSLVRVPTDTQYF
TGTGCCAGCAGCCTCGTCAGGGTACCCACAGATACGCAGTATTTT
>TRBV5-1|-|TRBJ2-1|TRBD2
CASRVRLAGGQDPVNYNEQFF
TGCGCCAGCAGAGTCCGGCTAGCGGGAGGTCAAGACCCAGTAAATTACAATGAGCAGTTCTTC
>TRBV28|-|TRBJ2-7|-
CASSLLDYEQYF
TGTGCCAGCAGTTTATTGGACTACGAGCAGTACTTC
>TRBV4-3|-|TRBJ2-7|-
CASSTQKGNEQYF
TGCGCCAGCAGCACACAAAAGGGGAACGAGCAGTACTTC
>TRBV15|few|TRBJ1-5|-
CATSRGSWSQPQHF
TGTGCCACCAGCAGGGGCAGCTGGAGCCAGCCCCAGCATTTT
>TRBV7-9|-|TRBJ2-4|-
CASSSATRAKNIQYF
TGTGCCAGCAGCTCTGCAACTAGGGCCAAAAACATTCAGTACTTC
>TRBV7-8|-|TRBJ1-5|TRBD1
CASSLDRGPSQPQHF
TGTGCCAGCAGCTTGGACAGGGGCCCCTCACAGCCCCAGCATTTT
>TRBV2|once|TRBJ1-1|TRBD1
CASRRTGNLNTEAFF
TGTGCCAGCAGACGGACAGGTAACCTGAACACTGAAGCTTTCTTT
>TRBV2|-|TRBJ1-5|TRBD1
CASRLDRNQPQHF
TGTGCCAGCAGATTGGACAGGAATCAGCCCCAGCATTTT
>TRBV9|-|TRBJ2-7|TRBD2
CASSVGLAGVGESEQYF
TGTGCCAGCAGCGTAGGCCTAGCGGGAGTGGGGGAGAGCGAGCAGTACTTC
>TRBV6-6|-|TRBJ1-1|-
CASNHKGTEAFF
TGTGCCAGCAACCACAAAGGGACTGAAGCTTTCTTT
>TRBV7-9|-|TRBJ1-1|TRBD1
CASSSIGAGGFGTEAFF
TGTGCCAGCAGTTCGATAGGGGCAGGGGGCTTTGGCACTGAAGCTTTCTTT
>TRBV30|-|TRBJ2-5|-
CAWSAGQETQYF
TGTGCCTGGAGCGCAGGGCAAGAGACCCAGTACTTC
>TRBV19|-|TRBJ1-5|TRBD1
CASRYGQGRQPQHF
TGTGCCAGTAGATACGGACAGGGCCGACAGCCCCAGCATTTT
>TRBV30|-|TRBJ2-2|TRBD1
CAWTTRGQGGHTGELFF
TGTGCCTGGACGACCCGAGGACAGGGAGGCCACACCGGGGAGCTGTTTTTT
>TRBV5-8|-|TRBJ2-1|TRBD2
CASSRTSGSYNEQFF
TGTGCCAGCAGCCGGACTAGCGGGAGCTACAATGAGCAGTTCTTC
>TRBV18|-|TRBJ2-1|TRBD2
CASSPRRSSGRVGNEQFF
TGTGCCAGCTCACCAAGGAGGAGCAGCGGGAGAGTGGGGAATGAGCAGTTCTTC